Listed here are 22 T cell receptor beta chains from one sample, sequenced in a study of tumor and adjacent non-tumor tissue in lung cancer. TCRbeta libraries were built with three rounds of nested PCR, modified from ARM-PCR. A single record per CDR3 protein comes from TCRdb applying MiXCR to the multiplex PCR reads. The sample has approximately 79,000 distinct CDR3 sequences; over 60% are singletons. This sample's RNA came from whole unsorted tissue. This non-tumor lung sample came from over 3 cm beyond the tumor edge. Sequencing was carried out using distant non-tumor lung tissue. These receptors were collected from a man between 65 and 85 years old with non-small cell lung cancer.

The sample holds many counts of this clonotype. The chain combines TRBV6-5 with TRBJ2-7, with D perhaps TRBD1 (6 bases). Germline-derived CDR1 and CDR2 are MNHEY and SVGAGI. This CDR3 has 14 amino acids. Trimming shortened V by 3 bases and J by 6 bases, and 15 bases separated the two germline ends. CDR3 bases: TGTGCCAGCAGTTATACCAGGACAGTCAGCGAGCAGTACTTC. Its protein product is CASSYTRTVSEQYF.

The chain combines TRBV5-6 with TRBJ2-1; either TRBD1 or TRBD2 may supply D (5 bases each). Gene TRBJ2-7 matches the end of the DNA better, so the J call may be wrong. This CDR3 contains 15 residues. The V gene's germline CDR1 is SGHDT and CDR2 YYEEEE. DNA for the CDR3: TGTGCCAGCAAGAGACAGACTAATCCCTACAATGAGCAGTACTTC. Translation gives CASKRQTNPYNEQYF.

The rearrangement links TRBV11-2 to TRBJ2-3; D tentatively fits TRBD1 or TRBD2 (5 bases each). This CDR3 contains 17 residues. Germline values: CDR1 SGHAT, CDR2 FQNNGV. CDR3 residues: CERRNRIEWGNRDKKYF. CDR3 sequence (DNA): TGTGAAAGAAGAAATAGAATAGAGTGGGGGAATAGAGATAAGAAGTATTTT. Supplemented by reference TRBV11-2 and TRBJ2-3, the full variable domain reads EAGVAQSPRYKIIEKRQSVAFWCNPISGHATLYWYQQILGQGPKLLIQFQNNGVVDDSQLPKDRFSAERLKGVDSTLKIQPAKLEDSAVYLCERRNRIEWGNRDKKYFGPGTRLTVL.

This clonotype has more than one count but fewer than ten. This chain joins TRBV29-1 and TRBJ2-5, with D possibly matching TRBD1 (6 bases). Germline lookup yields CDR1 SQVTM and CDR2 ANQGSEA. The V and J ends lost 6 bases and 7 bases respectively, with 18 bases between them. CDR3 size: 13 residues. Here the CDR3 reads CSVSDRFLATQYF. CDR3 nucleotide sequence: TGCAGCGTGTCCGACAGGTTCCTAGCGACCCAGTACTTC.

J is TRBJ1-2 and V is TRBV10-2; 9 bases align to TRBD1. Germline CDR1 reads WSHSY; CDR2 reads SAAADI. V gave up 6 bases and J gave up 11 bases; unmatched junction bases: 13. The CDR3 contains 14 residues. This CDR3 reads CASRDRGGYCGYTF. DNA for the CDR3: TGCGCCAGCAGGGACAGGGGAGGGTACTGTGGATACACCTTC.

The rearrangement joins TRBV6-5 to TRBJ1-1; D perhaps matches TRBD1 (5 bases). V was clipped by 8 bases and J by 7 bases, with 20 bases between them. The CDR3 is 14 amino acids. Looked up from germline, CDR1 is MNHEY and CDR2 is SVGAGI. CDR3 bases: TGTGCCAGCCGCCAGACAGAGGGCCGTCGTGAAGCTTTCTTT. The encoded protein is CASRQTEGRREAFF.

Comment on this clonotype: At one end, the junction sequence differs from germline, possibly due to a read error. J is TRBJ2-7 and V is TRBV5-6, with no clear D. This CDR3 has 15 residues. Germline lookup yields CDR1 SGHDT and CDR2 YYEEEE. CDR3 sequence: CTSSLVSRSSYEQYF. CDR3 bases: TGTACCAGCAGCTTGGTGAGTCGTAGCTCTTACGAACAGTACTTC.

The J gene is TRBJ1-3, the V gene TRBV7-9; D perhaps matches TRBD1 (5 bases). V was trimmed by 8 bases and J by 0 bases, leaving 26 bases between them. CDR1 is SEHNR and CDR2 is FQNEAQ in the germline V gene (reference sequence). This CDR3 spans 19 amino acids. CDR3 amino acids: CASGPDLHGATISGNTIYF. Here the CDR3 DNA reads TGTGCCAGCGGCCCAGACCTACATGGGGCCACGATCTCTGGAAACACCATATATTTT.

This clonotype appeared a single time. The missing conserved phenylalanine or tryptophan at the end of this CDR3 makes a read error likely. CDR3 bases: TGTGCCAACAGCCGAGGACAGCACGAGCAGTACTCA. It is translated as CANSRGQHEQYS. The chain has TRBV12-3 or TRBV12-4 and TRBJ2-7; D may be TRBD1 (6 bases). CDR3 length equals 12 residues. Trimming removed 10 bases at V and 5 bases at J, with 15 bases between.

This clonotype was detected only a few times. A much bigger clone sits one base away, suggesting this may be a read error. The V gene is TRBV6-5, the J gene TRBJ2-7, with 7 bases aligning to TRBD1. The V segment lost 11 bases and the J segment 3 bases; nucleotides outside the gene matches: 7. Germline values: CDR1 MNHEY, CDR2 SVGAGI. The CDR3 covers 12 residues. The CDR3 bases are TGTGCCGTAATAGGGGGCGGCTACGAGCAGTACTTC. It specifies CAVIGGGYEQYF.

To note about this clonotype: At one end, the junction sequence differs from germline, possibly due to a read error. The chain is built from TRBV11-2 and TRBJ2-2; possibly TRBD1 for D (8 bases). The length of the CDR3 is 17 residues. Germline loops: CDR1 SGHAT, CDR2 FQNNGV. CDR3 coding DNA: TGTGCCAGTAGCTTCTACAGGGGGGGTTGGAACACCGGGGAGCTGTTATTT. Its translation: CASSFYRGGWNTGELLF.

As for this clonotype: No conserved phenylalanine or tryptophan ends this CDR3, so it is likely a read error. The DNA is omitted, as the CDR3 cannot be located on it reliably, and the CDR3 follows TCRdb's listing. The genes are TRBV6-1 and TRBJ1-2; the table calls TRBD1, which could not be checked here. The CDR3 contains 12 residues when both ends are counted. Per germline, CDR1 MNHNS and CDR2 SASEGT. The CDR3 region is CASSSGTGDGYT.

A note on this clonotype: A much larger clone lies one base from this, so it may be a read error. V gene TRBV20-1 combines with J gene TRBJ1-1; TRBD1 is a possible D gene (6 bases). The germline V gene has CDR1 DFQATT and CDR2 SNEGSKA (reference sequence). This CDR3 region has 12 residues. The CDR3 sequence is CSVRGGIGEAFF. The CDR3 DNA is TGCAGTGTTAGAGGGGGAATCGGGGAAGCTTTCTTT.

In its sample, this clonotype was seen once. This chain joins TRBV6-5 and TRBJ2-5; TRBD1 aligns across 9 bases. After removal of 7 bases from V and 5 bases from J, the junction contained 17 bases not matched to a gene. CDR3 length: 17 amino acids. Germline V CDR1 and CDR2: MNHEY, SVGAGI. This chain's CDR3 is CASNSAGTGFPQETQYF. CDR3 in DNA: TGTGCCAGCAATTCCGCCGGGACAGGGTTCCCACAGGAGACCCAGTACTTC.

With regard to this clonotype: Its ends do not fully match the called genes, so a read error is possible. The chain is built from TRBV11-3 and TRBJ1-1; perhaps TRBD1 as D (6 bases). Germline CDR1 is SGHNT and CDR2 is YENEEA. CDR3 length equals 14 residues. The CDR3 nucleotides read TGTGCTAGCACGTGGACGGGGGCGTTCACTGAAGTTTTCTTT. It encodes CASTWTGAFTEVFF.

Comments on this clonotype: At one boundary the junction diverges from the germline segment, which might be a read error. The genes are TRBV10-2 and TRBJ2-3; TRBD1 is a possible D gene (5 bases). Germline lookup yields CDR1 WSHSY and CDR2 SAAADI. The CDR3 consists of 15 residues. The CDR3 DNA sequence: TGCGCCAGCAGCGATCCGGAACAGGACACAGATATGCAGTATTTT. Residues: CASSDPEQDTDMQYF.

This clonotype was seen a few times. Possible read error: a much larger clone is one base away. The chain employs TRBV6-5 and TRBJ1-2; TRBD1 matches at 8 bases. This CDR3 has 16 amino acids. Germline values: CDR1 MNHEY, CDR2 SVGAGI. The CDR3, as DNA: TGTGCCAGCGGTTACTCGAGGACAGGGCGAAACTATGGCTACACCTTC. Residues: CASGYSRTGRNYGYTF.

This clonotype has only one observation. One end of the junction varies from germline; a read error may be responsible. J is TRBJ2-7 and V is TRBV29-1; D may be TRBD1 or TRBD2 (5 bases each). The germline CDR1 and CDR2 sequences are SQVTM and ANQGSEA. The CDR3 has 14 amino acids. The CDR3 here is CSIERVGPTYEHYF. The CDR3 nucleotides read TGCAGCATTGAAAGGGTGGGACCGACCTACGAGCATTACTTC.

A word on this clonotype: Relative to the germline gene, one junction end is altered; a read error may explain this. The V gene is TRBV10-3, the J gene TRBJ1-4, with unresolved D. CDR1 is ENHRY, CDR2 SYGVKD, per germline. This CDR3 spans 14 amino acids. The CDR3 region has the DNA TGTGCCATCAACGACAAGACAACTAATGAAGAACTGTTTTTT. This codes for CAINDKTTNEELFF.

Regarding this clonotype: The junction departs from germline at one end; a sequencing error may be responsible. CDR3 region: CASSETSFTQYF. The DNA for the CDR3 is TGTGCCAGCAGTGAAACGAGTTTTACGCAATATTTT. The chain links TRBV6-1 to TRBJ2-3; D unresolved. Germline V lookup: CDR1 MNHNS, CDR2 SASEGT. The CDR3 is 12 residues long.

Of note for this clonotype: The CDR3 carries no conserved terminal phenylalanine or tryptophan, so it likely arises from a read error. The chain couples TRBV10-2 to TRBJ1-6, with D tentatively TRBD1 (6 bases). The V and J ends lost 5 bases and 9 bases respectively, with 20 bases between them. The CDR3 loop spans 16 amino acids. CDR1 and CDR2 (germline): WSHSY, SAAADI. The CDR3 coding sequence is TGCGCCAGCAGTAACCAATTAGGGGGGTTCGGTTCACCCCTCCACTTG. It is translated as CASSNQLGGFGSPLHL.

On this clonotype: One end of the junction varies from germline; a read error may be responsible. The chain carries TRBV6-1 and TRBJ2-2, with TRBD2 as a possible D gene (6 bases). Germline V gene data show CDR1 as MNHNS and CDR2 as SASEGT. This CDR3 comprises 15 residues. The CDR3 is CASVAGLENTGEPFF. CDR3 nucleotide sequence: TGTGCCAGCGTGGCGGGGTTGGAAAACACCGGGGAGCCGTTTTTT.